The present entry profiles one T cell receptor beta chain with its context. Antigen: not known. CDR3 length equals 11 residues. Germline-derived CDR1 and CDR2 are SQVTM and ANQGSEA. V dropped 4 bases and J dropped 8 bases, with 9 bases sitting between them. The record originates from a study of cytomegalovirus exposure and HLA in healthy donors. General observations from the study: HLA restriction was apparent for most CMV-associated TCR beta chains in a later analysis. Later on, an analysis tied around 17,000 TCR beta sequences to HLA alleles at 0.05 false discovery rate.

The PCR contained 60 Vbeta and 13 Jbeta primers. Method: immunoSEQ multiplex PCR; TCRdb's copy keeps in-frame clones and lacks some. The table records approximately 180,000 clones, roughly 73% of them present only once. The J gene is TRBJ1-5, the V gene TRBV29-1; D call uncertain. Sequencing used PBMCs. This clonotype originated in a woman in her thirties in good health and CMV-seronegative. CDR3 sequence (DNA): TGCAGCGTTGGAACGGTGGAGCCCCAGCATTTT. It codes for CSVGTVEPQHF.